The 2 T cell receptor beta chains below were found in one sample sequenced in a study of blood T cells in healthy people across ages. A J-beta primer mix and a sample-barcoded 5' primer were used in a second PCR of about 7 to 12 cycles. TCRdb re-called the 5' RACE reads through MiXCR, storing one row per CDR3 protein. The data hold 1.5 million to 2 million distinct CDR3 sequences, with approximately 39% observed a single time. The sequencing sample was made of blood. These receptors all come from a human donor in good health.

This sequence joins TRBV24-1 and TRBJ1-2; 9 nucleotides line up with TRBD1. Trimming removed 3 bases from V and 4 bases from J; junction bases left unmatched: 5. The CDR3 covers 15 residues. CDR1 is KGHDR, CDR2 SFDVKD, per germline. CDR3 residues: CATSDPTGGVYGYTF. CDR3 in DNA: TGTGCCACCAGTGATCCTACAGGGGGCGTCTATGGCTACACCTTC.

This clonotype was counted only a few times. V gene TRBV7-9 combines with J gene TRBJ2-4; 11 bases align to TRBD1. The J call may be incorrect, as the DNA end agrees better with TRBJ2-7. Germline V gives CDR1 SEHNR, CDR2 FQNEAQ (reference sequence). The CDR3 spans 15 residues. The CDR3 protein is CASSFPGQGDYEQYF. CDR3 bases: TGTGCCAGCAGCTTCCCGGGACAGGGGGATTACGAGCAGTACTTC.